This TCR beta chain came from a study of post-analysis software for immune sequencing data. Whole-study results and caveats: In multiple sclerosis, normalized Chao1 diversity was significantly below that of controls. F measure showed strong co-clustering of same-batch samples. Controls had lower frequencies than patients of about five TRBV segments, which included TRBV5-6, TRBV5-1 and TRBV20-1.

On this clonotype itself: Its antigen is as yet unknown.

This CDR3 contains 13 residues. Trimming cost V 5 bases and J 5 bases; bases outside gene matches: 3. The germline gives CDR1 SGHTA, CDR2 FQGNSA. The TCR beta cDNA libraries carried unique molecular identifiers. TCRdb re-analysed the PCR reads in MiXCR, keeping a single row per CDR3 protein. Here the sample spans about 200,000 distinct CDR3 sequences, approximately 30% being singletons. The clonotype was recovered from a girl under 18 with multiple sclerosis. Sequenced input: blood. The J gene is TRBJ1-5, the V gene TRBV7-2; 7 bases align to TRBD1. CDR3 nucleotides: TGTGCCAGCAGCCCAGACAGGGATCAGCCCCAGCATTTT. This encodes CASSPDRDQPQHF.